The rows below give T cell receptor beta chains drawn from one sample of a study of cytomegalovirus exposure and HLA in healthy donors. Produced via immunoSEQ multiplex PCR; TCRdb's table is partial and in-frame only. The repertoire holds 200,000 to 250,000 clones, with around 80% as singletons. What was sequenced was PBMCs. The origin of the receptors is a woman aged 55 to 70 in good health and CMV-seropositive. Both conserved end residues are part of each CDR3. The order of the fields is J gene, clone size, D gene, V gene, CDR3 DNA, CDR3 protein. A D gene is named only where the DNA matches it firmly. The size field is filled for only some rows; it gives once, few, many or a size class.

>TRBJ1-2|-|-|TRBV28
TGTGCCAGCAATAGAGGATCCTATGGCTACACCTTC
CASNRGSYGYTF
>TRBJ1-4|few|-|TRBV11-2
TGTGCCAGCAGCTTAGCAGGGTATGAAAAACTGTTTTTT
CASSLAGYEKLFF
>TRBJ1-1|-|-|TRBV6-1
TGTGCCAGCAGTGACCCGGGGAACACTGAAGCTTTCTTT
CASSDPGNTEAFF
>TRBJ1-4|-|-|TRBV25-1
TGTGCCAGCAGTGAACCCGGGAGCCTTAATGAAAAACTGTTTTTT
CASSEPGSLNEKLFF
>TRBJ2-6|-|TRBD1|TRBV30
TGTGCCAGAGGACAGGGACGCTCTGGGGCCAACGTCCTGACTTTC
CARGQGRSGANVLTF
>TRBJ1-5|-|-|TRBV6-1
TGTGCCAGCACCGAGGGTTTGGGGGCCGGTCAGCCCCAGCATTTT
CASTEGLGAGQPQHF
>TRBJ2-7|-|TRBD2|TRBV19
TGTGCCAGTAGTAGTCGGTCTAGCGGATCCTACGAGCAGTACTTC
CASSSRSSGSYEQYF
>TRBJ2-5|-|TRBD2|TRBV2
TGTGCCAGCAGTGGACTAGCCGGTGAGACCCAGTACTTC
CASSGLAGETQYF
>TRBJ2-7|-|TRBD2|TRBV6-5
TGTGCCAGCAGTTACGGACTAGCCTACGAGCAGTACTTC
CASSYGLAYEQYF
>TRBJ1-1|-|-|TRBV29-1
TGCAGCGTTGGGAGGGGTAGCCAAGCTTTCTTT
CSVGRGSQAFF
>TRBJ2-7|-|-|TRBV5-1
TGCGCCAGCAGCTTGGGCGGGCTCCCATCCTACGAGCAGTACTTC
CASSLGGLPSYEQYF
>TRBJ1-1|-|TRBD1|TRBV7-9
TGTGCCAGCAGCTTAGCGAGGACAGGGGGGACTGAAGCTTTCTTT
CASSLARTGGTEAFF
>TRBJ1-2|-|TRBD1|TRBV5-1
TGCGCCAGCAGCTCTCAGACAGGGATGGGGTTGAGCGGCTACACCTTC
CASSSQTGMGLSGYTF
>TRBJ1-2|-|TRBD1|TRBV19
TGTGCCAGTAGTATCCAGGGACAGGGTAACTATGGCTACACCTTC
CASSIQGQGNYGYTF
>TRBJ1-5|-|TRBD1|TRBV30
TGTGCCTGGAGTCCCAGGGGGAATCAGCCCCAGCATTTT
CAWSPRGNQPQHF
>TRBJ1-3|-|TRBD1|TRBV9
TGTGCCAGCAGCGTACCCCCTCCGGGACAGAACTCTGGAAACACCATATATTTT
CASSVPPPGQNSGNTIYF
>TRBJ2-5|-|TRBD2|TRBV15
TGTGCCACCAGCAGTGGCGGGGAGGGTGAGACCCAGTACTTC
CATSSGGEGETQYF
>TRBJ2-5|-|TRBD1|TRBV19
TGTGCCAGTAACCCGGGACAGGGAGAGACCCAGTACTTC
CASNPGQGETQYF
>TRBJ1-1|-|TRBD1|TRBV11-2
TGTGCCAGCAGCTTAGTAGGGTCAGGGGGCGTCACTGAAGCTTTCTTT
CASSLVGSGGVTEAFF
>TRBJ1-2|-|-|TRBV5-4
TGTGCCAGCAGCTCAGGGCAGGGCGTGTATGGCTACACCTTC
CASSSGQGVYGYTF
>TRBJ2-7|-|-|TRBV5-4
TGTGCCAGCAGCATTGACTGGTCCTACGAGCAGTACTTC
CASSIDWSYEQYF
>TRBJ1-1|-|-|TRBV28
TGTGCCAGCAGTTTAATGAGGGCTGAAGCTTTCTTT
CASSLMRAEAFF